Each of the 21 T cell receptor beta chains below was sequenced from the same sample in a study of cytomegalovirus exposure and HLA in healthy donors. PCR primers comprised 60 Vbeta and 13 Jbeta primers. Profiled with immunoSEQ multiplex PCR; TCRdb holds only in-frame clones, not every one. The sample holds some 98,000 clones, around 81% seen once. The sample comprised PBMCs. The source is a female donor in good health and CMV-seropositive.

Here the CDR3 reads CASRVTGLSNQPQHF. Here the CDR3 DNA reads TGTGCCAGCAGGGTGACAGGGCTTAGCAATCAGCCCCAGCATTTT. The rearrangement links TRBV6-1 to TRBJ1-5, with 7 nucleotides matching TRBD1. This CDR3 is 15 amino acids long. Trimming removed 6 bases from V and 0 bases from J; junction bases left unmatched: 5. CDR1 is MNHNS and CDR2 is SASEGT in the germline V gene.

The rearrangement uses TRBV9 and TRBJ1-1, with TRBD1 matching 7 bases. J lost 5 bases, V lost 4 bases, and 5 bases had no gene match. The CDR3 totals 13 residues. The germline V gene has CDR1 SGDLS and CDR2 YYNGEE. For the CDR3, the DNA is TGTGCCAGCAGCCCGAACAGGGGAACTGAAGCTTTCTTT. Encoded protein: CASSPNRGTEAFF.

The V call is TRBV10-3, the J call TRBJ2-5, with 9 bases identical to TRBD1. V was clipped by 2 bases and J by 3 bases; unmatched bases: 1. The CDR3 has 14 amino acids. The germline CDR1 and CDR2 sequences are ENHRY and SYGVKD. The CDR3 coding sequence is TGTGCCATCAGTGAGGGGACAGGGAAAGAGACCCAGTACTTC. As protein: CAISEGTGKETQYF.

V is TRBV9 and J is TRBJ2-5, with TRBD1 identical over 7 bases. V trimming: 4 bases; J trimming: 2 bases; junction bases outside the gene matches: 11. Germline CDR1 reads SGDLS; CDR2 reads YYNGEE. This CDR3 contains 16 residues. CDR3 residues: CASSRVTGTAQETQYF. The CDR3 bases are TGTGCCAGCAGCAGAGTAACCGGGACAGCACAAGAGACCCAGTACTTC.

In this sample, this clone turned up once. The chain couples TRBV27 to TRBJ2-7; 7 nucleotides line up with TRBD1. V lost 6 bases and J lost 0; bases outside the gene matches: 5. This CDR3 spans 14 amino acids. The V gene's germline CDR1 is MNHEY and CDR2 SMNVEV (reference sequence). CDR3 in amino acids: CASSQQGFSYEQYF. Here the CDR3 DNA reads TGTGCCAGCAGCCAACAGGGGTTCTCCTACGAGCAGTACTTC.

The genes are TRBV9 and TRBJ2-1, with 12 bases identical to TRBD2. Germline V CDR1 and CDR2: SGDLS, YYNGEE. This CDR3 is built from 15 residues. V lost 4 bases, J lost 9 bases, and 8 bases stayed unmatched. The DNA of the CDR3 is TGTGCCAGCAGCTATTGGACTAGCGGGGTGGGTGAGCAGTTCTTC. It yields the protein CASSYWTSGVGEQFF.

V gene TRBV5-5 combines with J gene TRBJ2-7; possible D gene TRBD1, 5 bases. The CDR3 totals 14 residues. Germline loops: CDR1 SGHKS, CDR2 YYEKEE (reference sequence). V was clipped by 2 bases and J by 3 bases, with 12 bases between them. The CDR3, as DNA: TGTGCCAGCAGCTTCAGGGCCGCTATCTACGAGCAGTACTTC. It yields the protein CASSFRAAIYEQYF.

This chain links TRBV28 with TRBJ2-6; 12 positions match TRBD2. The germline gives CDR1 MDHEN, CDR2 SYDVKM. This CDR3 is 17 amino acids long. V was clipped by 3 bases and J by 0 bases; unmatched bases: 0. CDR3 residues: CASSLTSGSSGANVLTF. As DNA, the CDR3 is TGTGCCAGCAGTTTGACTAGCGGGAGCTCTGGGGCCAACGTCCTGACTTTC.

The table lists this clone with a count of one. This chain joins TRBV11-3 and TRBJ1-1; D remains unclear. Germline CDR1 is SGHNT and CDR2 is YENEEA. Trimming cost V 1 base and J 6 bases, with 9 bases left between them. The CDR3 extends over 13 amino acids. The CDR3 DNA sequence: TGTGCCAGCAGCTTAGGAGGGCTCGCTGAAGCTTTCTTT. This gives the protein CASSLGGLAEAFF.

This clone was counted only a few times. The chain carries TRBV6-1 and TRBJ1-1, with D maybe TRBD1 (5 bases). Trimming removed 1 base from V and 3 bases from J, with 12 bases in between. CDR1 and CDR2 from the germline V gene are MNHNS and SASEGT. The CDR3 length is 15 residues. In DNA form, the CDR3 reads TGTGCCAGCAGTGAAGACTGGGGGAGGTACACTGAAGCTTTCTTT. It is translated as CASSEDWGRYTEAFF.

The rearrangement links TRBV28 to TRBJ1-1; maybe TRBD1 (5 bases). The CDR3 sequence is 13 residues long. CDR1 and CDR2 (germline): MDHEN, SYDVKM. V lost 6 bases, J lost 4 bases, and 12 bases lay in between. This CDR3 reads CASRAPQGTEAFF. CDR3 sequence (DNA): TGTGCCAGCAGAGCACCGCAGGGCACTGAAGCTTTCTTT.

The rearrangement uses TRBV25-1 and TRBJ1-2; D gene unclear. V shed 1 base and J shed 8 bases, with 8 bases lying between them. The CDR3 sequence is 12 residues long. Germline values: CDR1 MGHDK, CDR2 SYGVNS. CDR3 sequence reads: CASSEWGGGYTF. The DNA of the CDR3 is TGTGCCAGCAGTGAATGGGGAGGCGGCTACACCTTC.

V usage is TRBV25-1 and J usage is TRBJ1-2, with 9 bases identical to TRBD1. V lost 10 bases and J lost 8; bases outside the gene matches: 14. The germline CDR1 and CDR2 sequences are MGHDK and SYGVNS. The CDR3 extends over 14 amino acids. The CDR3 bases are TGTGCCACCCTGGGACAGGGCGGTGTGAACGGCTACACCTTC. This codes for CATLGQGGVNGYTF.

This clone was picked up a small number of times. The chain carries TRBV9 and TRBJ1-5; weak D call: TRBD1 (5 bases). This CDR3 contains 13 residues. The germline CDR1 and CDR2 sequences are SGDLS and YYNGEE. Trimming removed 4 bases at V and 5 bases at J, with 10 bases between. This CDR3 reads CASSPGGDQPQHF. The CDR3 nucleotides read TGTGCCAGCAGCCCAGGAGGGGATCAGCCCCAGCATTTT.

The chain uses TRBV5-4 and TRBJ1-6, with 8 nucleotides matching TRBD1. In germline, CDR1 is SGHNT, CDR2 YYREEE (reference sequence). Trimming took 4 bases from V and 6 from J; bases not matched to a gene: 6. The CDR3 totals 15 residues. The DNA for the CDR3 is TGTGCCAGCAGCCTCGGACAGGGCACTAATTCACCCCTCCACTTT. Translated, it gives CASSLGQGTNSPLHF.

V and J are TRBV4-1 and TRBJ1-2; D unresolved. Germline V CDR1 and CDR2: MGHRA, YSYEKL. The V gene lost 6 bases and the J gene lost 0 bases, with 14 bases spanning the gap. This CDR3 has 15 residues. CDR3 region: CASRDIATANYGYTF. The CDR3 coding sequence is TGCGCCAGCAGAGACATCGCTACAGCTAACTATGGCTACACCTTC.

The chain combines TRBV5-1 with TRBJ2-3; 10 nucleotides agree with TRBD2. The CDR3 runs to 16 residues. Trimming at V came to 4 bases and at J to 0 bases, leaving 5 bases not matched to a gene. The V gene's germline CDR1 is SGHRS and CDR2 YFSETQ. The CDR3 spells CASSGSLAGSTDTQYF. As DNA, the CDR3 is TGCGCCAGCAGCGGATCACTAGCGGGAAGCACAGATACGCAGTATTTT.

The rearrangement links TRBV30 to TRBJ1-1; D uncertain. The CDR3 extends over 13 amino acids. Germline CDR1 GTSNPN, CDR2 SVGIG (reference sequence). Trimming stripped 8 bases from V and 3 bases from J, with 16 bases between. CDR3 bases: TGTGCCACTACCTTTAAGGCGCACACTGAAGCTTTCTTT. As protein: CATTFKAHTEAFF.

The chain combines TRBV6-6 with TRBJ1-3; no clear D. This CDR3 is built from 13 residues. Trimming took 4 bases from V and 7 from J, leaving 11 bases between them. Germline V CDR1 and CDR2: MNHNY, SVGAGI (reference sequence). CDR3 in amino acids: CASSSGAKNTIYF. CDR3 in DNA: TGTGCCAGCAGTTCCGGTGCTAAGAACACCATATATTTT.

The rearrangement links TRBV7-9 to TRBJ1-1; D uncertain. Trimming stripped 5 bases from V and 1 base from J, with 14 bases between. The CDR3 has 15 residues. Germline lookup yields CDR1 SEHNR and CDR2 FQNEAQ (reference sequence). CDR3 nucleotides: TGTGCCAGCAGCGGTTTCGATCAGGAGAACACTGAAGCTTTCTTT. This translates into CASSGFDQENTEAFF.

The chain uses TRBV6-9 and TRBJ2-4; 10 bases fit TRBD2. Germline CDR1 and CDR2: MNHGY and SVAAGI. The CDR3 is 17 residues long. Trimming cost V 3 bases and J 0 bases; bases outside gene matches: 5. CDR3 sequence reads: CASSYRRTSGAKNIQYF. CDR3 coding DNA: TGTGCCAGCAGTTACAGAAGGACTAGCGGAGCCAAAAACATTCAGTACTTC.